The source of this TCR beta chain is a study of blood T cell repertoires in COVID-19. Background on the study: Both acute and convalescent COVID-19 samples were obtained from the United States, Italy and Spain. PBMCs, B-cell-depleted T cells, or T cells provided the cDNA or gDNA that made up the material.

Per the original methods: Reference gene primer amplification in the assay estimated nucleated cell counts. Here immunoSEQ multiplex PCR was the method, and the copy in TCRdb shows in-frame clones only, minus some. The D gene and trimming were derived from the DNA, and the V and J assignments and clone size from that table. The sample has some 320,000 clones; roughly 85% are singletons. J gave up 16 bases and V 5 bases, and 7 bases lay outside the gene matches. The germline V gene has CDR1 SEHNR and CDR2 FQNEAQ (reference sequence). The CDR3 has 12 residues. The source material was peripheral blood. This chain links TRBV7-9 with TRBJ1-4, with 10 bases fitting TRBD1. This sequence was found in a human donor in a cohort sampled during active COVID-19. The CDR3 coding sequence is TGTGCCAGCAGCGGCGGGACAGGGGCGGCGTTTTTT. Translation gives CASSGGTGAAFF. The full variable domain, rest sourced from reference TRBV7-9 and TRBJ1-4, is DTGVSQNPRHKITKRGQNVTFRCDPISEHNRLYWYRQTLGQGPEFLTYFQNEAQLEKSRLLSDRFSAERPKGSFSTLEIQRTEQGDSAMYLCASSGGTGAAFFGSGTQLSVL.